The 15 T cell receptor beta chains listed next were all sequenced from one sample in a study of blood T cell repertoires in COVID-19. Profiled with immunoSEQ multiplex PCR; TCRdb holds only in-frame clones, not every one. The sample shows approximately 75,000 clones, roughly 83% of them seen only once. Sequenced material: peripheral blood. These receptors were collected from a woman at least 80 years old with acute or convalescent COVID-19.

This rearrangement joins TRBV11-2 to TRBJ2-2; the match to TRBD1 covers 8 bases. The germline V gene encodes CDR1 SGHAT and CDR2 FQNNGV. V dropped 1 base and J dropped 4; count of bases not matched to a gene: 5. The CDR3 is made up of 16 amino acids. The CDR3 loop reads CASSLAAGGPTGELFF. CDR3 DNA sequence: TGTGCCAGCAGCTTAGCGGCAGGGGGCCCCACCGGGGAGCTGTTTTTT.

The chain is built from TRBV5-1 and TRBJ1-4; no clear D gene. Per the germline V gene, CDR1 is SGHRS and CDR2 is YFSETQ. The CDR3 contains 15 residues. With 3 bases removed from V and 1 base from J, the gap between germline ends came to 10 bases. This CDR3 reads CASSYVAGTNEKLFF. The CDR3 DNA follows: TGCGCCAGCAGCTATGTGGCAGGAACTAATGAAAAACTGTTTTTT.

CDR3 sequence reads: CASSDVREGEAFF. The CDR3 region has the DNA TGCGCCAGCAGTGATGTACGGGAGGGTGAAGCTTTCTTT. The chain joins TRBV10-2 to TRBJ1-1; D unresolved. The germline gives CDR1 WSHSY, CDR2 SAAADI. CDR3 size: 13 residues. V lost 3 bases to trimming and J lost 7 bases, with 12 bases between them.

The gene calls are TRBV7-9 and TRBJ2-3, with 9 bases identical to TRBD1. The ends lost 6 bases at V and 4 bases at J; junction bases unmatched: 5. The CDR3 extends over 14 amino acids. Germline V gene sequence: CDR1 SEHNR, CDR2 FQNEAQ (reference sequence). The CDR3 here is CASRQGQGADTQYF. The DNA of the CDR3 is TGTGCCAGCAGGCAGGGACAGGGCGCAGATACGCAGTATTTT.

This clone has a single count. The rearrangement uses TRBV11-2 and TRBJ1-1; D call uncertain. The CDR3 spans 14 residues. Germline lookup yields CDR1 SGHAT and CDR2 FQNNGV. The V and J ends lost 1 base and 3 bases respectively, with 9 bases between them. The CDR3 bases are TGTGCCAGCAGCTTAGTCCTCGCGGACACTGAAGCTTTCTTT. Protein sequence: CASSLVLADTEAFF.

This chain links TRBV9 with TRBJ1-4; the match to TRBD1 covers 7 bases. The CDR3 length is 16 residues. The germline V gene encodes CDR1 SGDLS and CDR2 YYNGEE. V trimming: 0 bases; J trimming: 4 bases; junction bases outside the gene matches: 6. The CDR3 sequence: CASSVEGGIGNEKLFF. The CDR3 bases are TGTGCCAGCAGCGTAGAAGGGGGCATAGGTAATGAAAAACTGTTTTTT.

The chain uses TRBV27 and TRBJ2-7, with D possibly TRBD2 on 5 matching bases. CDR1 and CDR2 from the germline V gene are MNHEY and SMNVEV (reference sequence). This CDR3 has 15 amino acids. The ends were cut back, 2 bases at V and 7 bases at J, with 18 bases in the middle. CDR3 in amino acids: CASSLDSSRNMEQYF. CDR3 in DNA: TGTGCCAGCAGTTTAGATTCTAGCAGGAACATGGAGCAGTACTTC.

The rearrangement joins TRBV19 to TRBJ2-3, with 12 bases fitting TRBD2. The CDR3 loop spans 16 amino acids. V shed 3 bases and J 4 bases; nucleotides not matched to a gene: 5. Per the germline V gene, CDR1 is LNHDA and CDR2 is SQIVND (reference sequence). In DNA, the CDR3 is TGTGCCAGTAGTATTTCACCTAGCGGGAGGGCAGATACGCAGTATTTT. It yields the protein CASSISPSGRADTQYF.

This chain links TRBV12-3 or TRBV12-4 with TRBJ1-2; tentative D call: TRBD1 (6 bases). The CDR3 is 13 amino acids. V gave up 4 bases and J gave up 10 bases, with 16 bases separating them. In nucleotides, the CDR3 is TGTGCCAGCAGTTCAAACACAGGGCCCTACTACACCTTC. This encodes CASSSNTGPYYTF.

The CDR3 here is CASSSGTSGRRMNEQYF. Here the CDR3 DNA reads TGTGCCAGCTCATCGGGGACTAGCGGGAGGAGAATGAACGAGCAGTACTTC. This chain uses TRBV18 with TRBJ2-7, with TRBD2 identical over 15 bases. The CDR3 length is 17 residues. From germline, CDR1 is KGHSH and CDR2 LQKENI. The ends lost 5 bases at V and 5 bases at J; junction bases unmatched: 10.

The gene calls are TRBV5-1 and TRBJ1-2; D possibly corresponds to TRBD1 (6 bases). Per germline, CDR1 SGHRS and CDR2 YFSETQ. The V end lost 0 bases, the J end lost 8 bases, and 8 bases lay between the germline ends. CDR3 length equals 12 residues. DNA of the CDR3: TGCGCCAGCAGCTTGGCAGGGGAGGGCTACACCTTC. Encoded protein: CASSLAGEGYTF.

The chain carries TRBV7-3 and TRBJ2-5; the match to TRBD2 covers 7 bases. CDR3 length: 14 amino acids. In germline, CDR1 is SGHTA, CDR2 FQGTGA. The junction had 2 bases not matched to a gene; V was cut back by 0 bases and J by 4 bases. The chain's CDR3 is CASSLTPSGETQYF. CDR3 bases: TGTGCCAGCAGCTTAACCCCTAGCGGAGAGACCCAGTACTTC.

As DNA, the CDR3 is TGTGCCAGCCGAGAAGATAGCGGGGGCGGCACAGATACGCAGTATTTT. It is translated as CASREDSGGGTDTQYF. The chain has TRBV25-1 and TRBJ2-3, with 9 bases that match TRBD2. Losses at the gene ends were 8 bases for V and 1 base for J; bases not matched to a gene: 10. CDR1 MGHDK and CDR2 SYGVNS come from the germline V gene. The CDR3 runs to 16 residues.

The J gene is TRBJ2-7, the V gene TRBV7-9, with TRBD2 identical over 14 bases. The V and J ends lost 5 bases and 9 bases, in that order; junction bases with no gene match: 9. This CDR3 has 15 residues. Germline assignment: CDR1 SEHNR and CDR2 FQNEAQ (reference sequence). In DNA form, the CDR3 reads TGTGCCAGCAGCCCGCCGGGACTAGCGGGAGTTGGGCAGTACTTC. This sequence encodes CASSPPGLAGVGQYF.

The CDR3 region has the DNA TGTGCCACCCAACCCGGGAGGGTTCCCGGGGAGCTGTTTTTT. This encodes CATQPGRVPGELFF. The chain has TRBV19 and TRBJ2-2; 8 bases fit TRBD2. The length of the CDR3 is 14 residues. Germline lookup yields CDR1 LNHDA and CDR2 SQIVND (reference sequence). Trimming took 10 bases from V and 6 from J; bases not matched to a gene: 10.